The entry below describes one TCR beta chain. Its antigen is currently unknown. TCRdb's copy holds only in-frame clones and misses some; the assay was immunoSEQ multiplex PCR. This table has 200,000 to 300,000 clones, 85% to 95% appearing once. This sample is part of a study of T cell responses to AZD1222 COVID-19 vaccine. Study-wide results and caveats: Close to half of all spike-specific TCRs reportedly target regions of the variants that are unmutated. Only six AZD1222 recipients tested seropositive at baseline. Sampling captured repertoires only after the peak T cell response.

The CDR3 consists of 15 residues. Trimming removed 5 bases from V and 6 bases from J; junction bases left unmatched: 8. Germline lookup yields CDR1 KGHSH and CDR2 LQKENI. The receptor was isolated from an adult in good health. This specimen consisted of peripheral blood, obtained on day 0 of AZD1222 vaccination. The chain joins TRBV18 to TRBJ1-4; TRBD1 agrees at 8 bases. This chain's CDR3 is CASSLTGGTDEKLFF. For the CDR3, the DNA is TGTGCCAGCTCATTAACAGGGGGAACGGATGAAAAACTGTTTTTT.